A selection of T cell receptor beta chains follows, all from one sample in a study of blood T cell repertoires in COVID-19. Produced via immunoSEQ multiplex PCR; TCRdb's table is partial and in-frame only. This table has some 290,000 clones, about 90% appearing once. Sequences were obtained from peripheral blood. Receptors were obtained from a woman aged 25 to 39 with COVID-19, enrolled during active disease. CDR3s include the opening cysteine and the closing phenylalanine or tryptophan. The order of the fields is V gene, clone size, J gene, D gene, CDR3 protein, CDR3 DNA. The D gene is left open where the match is weak. The size entry is marked missing in some rows and otherwise reads once, few, many or a size class.

TRBV5-1,-,TRBJ2-4,-,CASSPRTRNIQYF,TGCGCCAGCAGCCCGAGGACACGGAACATTCAGTACTTC
TRBV2,-,TRBJ2-2,-,CASRLGTNTGELFF,TGTGCCAGCAGACTAGGAACGAACACCGGGGAGCTGTTTTTT
TRBV18,-,TRBJ2-1,-,CASSPPARSWLDEQFF,TGTGCCAGCTCACCACCGGCCAGGTCCTGGTTAGATGAGCAGTTCTTC
TRBV2,-,TRBJ2-5,TRBD2,CASSVLSGSETQYF,TGTGCCAGCAGTGTGCTTAGCGGGAGCGAGACCCAGTACTTC
TRBV28,-,TRBJ2-1,-,CASSFSQGSYNEQFF,TGTGCCAGCAGTTTCTCTCAGGGGTCCTACAATGAGCAGTTCTTC
TRBV7-8,-,TRBJ1-5,-,CASSLTLDRMQPQHF,TGTGCCAGCAGCCTCACCCTTGACAGGATGCAGCCCCAGCATTTT
TRBV6-5,-,TRBJ2-1,-,CASKTGIYNEQFF,TGTGCCAGCAAGACCGGGATCTACAATGAGCAGTTCTTC
TRBV5-4,-,TRBJ1-2,TRBD1,CASSVRDRGPVYGYTF,TGTGCCAGCAGCGTCCGGGACAGGGGACCGGTGTATGGCTACACCTTC
TRBV9,-,TRBJ2-2,-,CASVLGPRELFF,TGTGCCAGCGTACTCGGTCCTAGGGAGCTGTTTTTT
TRBV14,-,TRBJ2-7,-,CASSQVNSHEQYF,TGTGCCAGCAGCCAAGTAAATAGCCACGAGCAGTACTTC
TRBV28,-,TRBJ2-7,-,CASSLDSYTSYEQYF,TGTGCCAGCAGTTTGGACAGCTACACGTCCTACGAGCAGTACTTC
TRBV10-1,-,TRBJ2-1,TRBD2,CASSIGTSANNEQFF,TGCGCCAGCAGTATAGGGACTAGCGCCAACAATGAGCAGTTCTTC
TRBV3-1/TRBV3-2,-,TRBJ1-2,TRBD1,CASSQGAGGANYGYTF,TGTGCCAGCAGCCAGGGGGCAGGGGGAGCTAACTATGGCTACACCTTC
TRBV19,-,TRBJ1-1,-,CATKTGEKAFF,TGTGCCACAAAGACGGGGGAAAAAGCTTTCTTT
TRBV6-5,-,TRBJ1-2,-,CASSYSSGQFYGYTF,TGTGCCAGCAGTTACTCAAGCGGACAGTTCTATGGCTACACCTTC
TRBV19,-,TRBJ2-7,TRBD1,CASSPYGQGPYEQYF,TGTGCCAGTAGCCCTTACGGACAGGGGCCCTACGAGCAGTACTTC
TRBV7-2,-,TRBJ2-3,TRBD2,CASSSPTSGFDTQYF,TGTGCCAGCAGCTCCCCGACTAGCGGGTTTGATACGCAGTATTTT
TRBV7-7,once,TRBJ2-5,TRBD2,CASSPLAEGTQYF,TGTGCCAGCAGCCCACTAGCGGAGGGGACCCAGTACTTC
TRBV19,-,TRBJ2-3,-,CASSAKTTGLGTQYF,TGTGCCAGTAGTGCTAAAACAACAGGGTTAGGTACGCAGTATTTT
TRBV7-2,-,TRBJ1-1,-,CASSQGRFTTEAFF,TGTGCCAGCAGCCAGGGGCGGTTTACCACTGAAGCTTTCTTT
TRBV7-8,-,TRBJ2-2,-,CASSLAVVVAGELFF,TGTGCCAGCAGCTTAGCGGTTGTTGTAGCCGGGGAGCTGTTTTTT
TRBV19,-,TRBJ2-1,-,CASSIDRGGSSYNEQFF,TGTGCCAGTAGTATAGATCGAGGAGGGAGCTCCTACAATGAGCAGTTCTTC
TRBV5-5,-,TRBJ2-7,-,CASSLANSYEQYF,TGTGCCAGCAGCTTGGCCAACTCCTACGAGCAGTACTTC
TRBV3-1/TRBV3-2,once,TRBJ2-7,-,CASSHRAYEQYF,TGTGCCAGCAGCCACAGGGCCTACGAGCAGTACTTC
TRBV2,-,TRBJ2-3,TRBD2,CASSEALAGRDTQYF,TGTGCCAGCAGTGAAGCCTTAGCGGGAAGAGATACGCAGTATTTT
TRBV15,-,TRBJ1-5,-,CATSREPTGVNQPQHF,TGTGCCACCAGCAGAGAACCGACAGGAGTCAATCAGCCCCAGCATTTT
TRBV19,once,TRBJ1-5,TRBD1,CASSMPQGAMNQPQHF,TGTGCCAGTAGTATGCCACAGGGGGCAATGAATCAGCCCCAGCATTTT
TRBV7-3,-,TRBJ2-1,-,CASSLQAKSSYNEQFF,TGTGCCAGCAGCTTACAGGCGAAGAGCTCCTACAATGAGCAGTTCTTC
TRBV7-9,-,TRBJ2-7,-,CASSLYPGYASYEQYF,TGTGCCAGCAGCTTATATCCAGGTTATGCCTCCTACGAGCAGTACTTC
TRBV30,-,TRBJ1-6,TRBD1,CAWSWGQGIDSPLHF,TGTGCCTGGAGCTGGGGACAGGGGATCGATTCACCCCTCCACTTT
TRBV5-1,-,TRBJ2-1,TRBD2,CASSLPSGRAQFF,TGCGCCAGCAGCTTGCCTAGCGGGAGGGCCCAGTTCTTC
TRBV15,-,TRBJ2-5,-,CATTQRPRERQETQYF,TGTGCCACCACCCAAAGACCTCGGGAAAGGCAAGAGACCCAGTACTTC
TRBV13,-,TRBJ2-2,TRBD1,CASFNAGTGRAGELFF,TGTGCCAGCTTCAACGCCGGGACAGGGAGGGCCGGGGAGCTGTTTTTT
TRBV7-2,-,TRBJ1-5,TRBD1,CASSPRTGNVYPQHF,TGTGCCAGCAGCCCGAGGACAGGGAATGTTTATCCCCAGCATTTT
TRBV3-1/TRBV3-2,-,TRBJ1-1,TRBD1,CASSPRDRGLNTEAFF,TGTGCCAGCAGCCCCCGGGACAGGGGACTGAACACTGAAGCTTTCTTT
TRBV3-1/TRBV3-2,few,TRBJ2-2,TRBD1,CASSLFPGTGLTGELFF,TGTGCCAGCAGCCTCTTTCCCGGGACAGGGCTCACCGGGGAGCTGTTTTTT
TRBV2,-,TRBJ1-2,-,CASSTQGGYSIGYTF,TGTGCCAGCAGTACCCAGGGCGGATACAGTATTGGCTACACCTTC
TRBV3-1/TRBV3-2,-,TRBJ1-1,-,CASSGARSGTEAFF,TGTGCCAGCAGCGGGGCGAGGTCCGGGACTGAAGCTTTCTTT
TRBV15,-,TRBJ2-3,TRBD2,CAAHASGKADTQYF,TGTGCCGCGCACGCTAGCGGGAAGGCAGATACGCAGTATTTT
TRBV28,-,TRBJ2-3,-,CASSLSGGQIKKGTDTQYF,TGTGCCAGCAGTTTAAGTGGGGGACAAATAAAAAAGGGCACAGATACGCAGTATTTT
TRBV10-2,few,TRBJ2-2,-,CASTEQVPGELFF,TGCGCCAGCACCGAACAGGTTCCCGGGGAGCTGTTTTTT
TRBV5-1,once,TRBJ2-7,TRBD1,CASSLEGTAYYEQYF,TGCGCCAGCAGCTTGGAGGGGACAGCTTACTACGAGCAGTACTTC